This TCR beta chain is drawn from a study of T cells in Graves' hyperthyroidism and ophthalmopathy. Amplified regions were TCR beta CDR3 sequences from RNA transcripts. HTBI primers were the set used in a first-round RT-PCR of the TCR CDR3. TCRdb recomputed calls from the multiplex PCR reads with MiXCR, one row per CDR3 protein. Among fewer than 450,000 distinct CDR3 sequences listed, around an eighth were seen once. Points from the study as a whole: Ophthalmopathy onset followed model prediction by a median around 6.9 months. Most expanded thyroid clonotypes above 0.001 recurred in blood.

This clonotype has at least ten counts. No antigen is known for it. The V end lost 3 bases, the J end lost 2 bases, and 8 bases lay between the germline ends. The CDR3 is 15 residues long. With duration under 3 months, ophthalmopathy was active: Clinical Activity Score at least 3, NOSPECS at least 4. The chain uses TRBV12-3 or TRBV12-4 and TRBJ2-6; possibly TRBD1 or TRBD2 for D (5 bases each). The sequence derives from a man between 45 and 60 years old with Graves' ophthalmopathy. The sequenced sample was blood. CDR3 in amino acids: CASSFLGAGANVLTF. The CDR3, as DNA: TGTGCCAGCAGTTTCTTGGGGGCTGGGGCCAACGTCCTGACTTTC.